These 11 T cell receptor beta chains were all obtained from the same sample, sequenced in a study of a mutant IDH1 vaccine in newly diagnosed glioma. The time point denotes: week 47, end of study. Doses comprised 300 ug of mutant IDH1 20-mer peptide each, plus topical imiquimod. No antigen has been assigned to these receptors. Clones were sequenced by immunoSEQ multiplex PCR, and TCRdb holds only the in-frame ones, with some missing. This sample has 90,000 to 100,000 clones, with over 85% found just once. The material sequenced was PBMCs, taken from a glioma patient whose treatment included an IDH1 peptide vaccine. These receptors were taken from a woman aged 45-60 years with glioma.

The chain employs TRBV5-4 and TRBJ2-5; D tentatively reads TRBD1 or TRBD2 (6 bases each). The J call may be incorrect, as the DNA end agrees better with TRBJ2-7. Per the germline V gene, CDR1 is SGHNT and CDR2 is YYREEE (reference sequence). The CDR3 has 15 residues. The DNA for the CDR3 is TGTGCCAGCAGCCTGGGGGGCGAAGTTCAATACGAGCAGTACTTC. It codes for CASSLGGEVQYEQYF.

V usage is TRBV19 and J usage is TRBJ2-4; the D gene could be TRBD1 or TRBD2 (5 bases each). Between the trimmed V and J ends, which lost 3 bases and 8 bases, there was a span of 20 bases. This CDR3 is 16 amino acids long. Germline CDR1 is LNHDA and CDR2 is SQIVND (reference sequence). CDR3 in DNA: TGTGCCAGTAGTATTGTAGGGTTGGGACCCAGGGACATTCAGTACTTC. As protein: CASSIVGLGPRDIQYF. The full variable domain, rest sourced from reference TRBV19 and TRBJ2-4, is DGGITQSPKYLFRKEGQNVTLSCEQNLNHDAMYWYRQDPGQGLRLIYYSQIVNDFQKGDIAEGYSVSREKKESFPLTVTSAQKNPTAFYLCASSIVGLGPRDIQYFGAGTRLSVL.

V usage is TRBV6-5 and J usage is TRBJ2-7; D is ambiguous. V lost 2 bases and J 12 bases, leaving 11 bases between the germline ends. Germline V lookup: CDR1 MNHEY, CDR2 SVGAGI. CDR3 length: 11 amino acids. In nucleotides, the CDR3 is TGTGCCAGCAGTTACACCTGGACCTTGTACTTC. Protein product: CASSYTWTLYF.

V gene TRBV4-2 combines with J gene TRBJ1-1; 7 bases line up with TRBD1. The CDR3 extends over 13 amino acids. V lost 5 bases to trimming and J lost 3 bases; unmatched junction nucleotides: 3. Per the germline V gene, CDR1 is LGHNA and CDR2 is YNFKEQ. The CDR3 region has the DNA TGTGCCAGCAGCTGGGACAGAGACACTGAAGCTTTCTTT. Its protein is CASSWDRDTEAFF.

The chain links TRBV5-4 to TRBJ2-3; TRBD1 is a possible D gene (5 bases). Germline CDR1 reads SGHNT; CDR2 reads YYREEE (reference sequence). The CDR3 is 14 residues long. Deletions cut 2 bases from V and 1 base from J, with 8 bases between. CDR3 bases: TGTGCCAGCAGCTTTAAGACAGGCACAGATACGCAGTATTTT. Translation: CASSFKTGTDTQYF. The variable domain in full, with the rest retrieved from reference TRBV5-4 and TRBJ2-3, is ETGVTQSPTHLIKTRGQQVTLRCSSQSGHNTVSWYQQALGQGPQFIFQYYREEENGRGNFPPRFSGLQFPNYSSELNVNALELDDSALYLCASSFKTGTDTQYFGPGTRLTVL.

The chain recombines TRBV6-6 with TRBJ1-1, with a tentative D call TRBD1 (5 bases). The CDR3 is made up of 15 amino acids. CDR1 is MNHNY, CDR2 SVGAGI, per germline (reference sequence). Trimming took off 2 bases at V and 7 bases at J, with 17 bases between the two ends. CDR3 sequence (DNA): TGTGCCAGCAGTTACACCCCGCTGGGGCATGGTGAAGCTTTCTTT. This sequence encodes CASSYTPLGHGEAFF.

The chain couples TRBV21-1 to TRBJ2-1; the table assigns TRBD2, which was not confirmed against the DNA. TRBV21-1 is designated a pseudogene. This CDR3 has 18 amino acids. For the CDR3, the DNA is TGTGCCAGCAGCCCTAAGGTTGGGACTAGCGCCTCCTACAATGAGCAGTTCTTC. It codes for CASSPKVGTSASYNEQFF.

This sequence joins TRBV6-1 and TRBJ2-7; TRBD2 is a possible D gene (5 bases). V lost 6 bases to trimming and J lost 7 bases, with 19 bases between them. CDR1 and CDR2 (germline): MNHNS, SASEGT. The CDR3 covers 14 residues. The CDR3 sequence is CASSPNPAQREQYF. As DNA, the CDR3 is TGTGCCAGCAGCCCAAACCCGGCTCAGCGGGAGCAGTACTTC.

V and J are TRBV7-9 and TRBJ2-5, with a weak D call TRBD2 (6 bases). The J call may be wrong; the DNA end is better matched by TRBJ2-7. The CDR3 sequence is 15 residues long. Germline-derived CDR1 and CDR2 are SEHNR and FQNEAQ (reference sequence). For the CDR3, the DNA is TGTGCCAGCAGCACCCGACTAGGTATAGGGGACGAGCAGTACTTC. This gives the protein CASSTRLGIGDEQYF.

The V gene is TRBV5-6, the J gene TRBJ1-2; TRBD1 matches 7 bases. Germline V CDR1 and CDR2: SGHDT, YYEEEE. This CDR3 has 15 residues. V shed 3 bases, J shed 3 bases, and the junction held 8 bases outside the gene matches. In DNA, the CDR3 is TGTGCCAGCAGCTCAGGGGGGTGGACAGACTATGGCTACACCTTC. This codes for CASSSGGWTDYGYTF.

The chain combines TRBV9 with TRBJ2-3; D gene ambiguous. The V end lost 3 bases, the J end lost 3 bases, and 11 bases lay between the germline ends. Germline loops: CDR1 SGDLS, CDR2 YYNGEE. The CDR3 contains 14 residues. The CDR3 is CASSALSSTDTQYF. The CDR3 DNA follows: TGTGCCAGCAGCGCACTCTCTAGTACAGATACGCAGTATTTT. Full variable domain (missing parts from reference TRBV9 and TRBJ2-3): DSGVTQTPKHLITATGQRVTLRCSPRSGDLSVYWYQQSLDQGLQFLIQYYNGEERAKGNILERFSAQQFPDLHSELNLSSLELGDSALYFCASSALSSTDTQYFGPGTRLTVL.